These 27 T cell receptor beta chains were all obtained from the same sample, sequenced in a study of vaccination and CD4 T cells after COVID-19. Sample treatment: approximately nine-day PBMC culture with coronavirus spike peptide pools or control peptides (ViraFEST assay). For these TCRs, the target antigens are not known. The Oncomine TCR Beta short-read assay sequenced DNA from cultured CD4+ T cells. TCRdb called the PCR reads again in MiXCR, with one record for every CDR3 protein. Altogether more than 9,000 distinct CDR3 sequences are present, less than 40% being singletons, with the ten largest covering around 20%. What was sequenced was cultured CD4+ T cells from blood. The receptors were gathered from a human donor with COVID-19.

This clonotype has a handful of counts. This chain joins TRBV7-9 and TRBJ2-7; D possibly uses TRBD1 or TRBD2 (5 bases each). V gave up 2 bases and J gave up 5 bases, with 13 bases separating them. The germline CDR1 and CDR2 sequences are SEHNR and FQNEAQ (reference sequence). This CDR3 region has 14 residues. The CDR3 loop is CASSLLGGKDEQYF. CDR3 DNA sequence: TGTGCCAGCAGCTTACTTGGGGGAAAGGACGAGCAGTACTTC.

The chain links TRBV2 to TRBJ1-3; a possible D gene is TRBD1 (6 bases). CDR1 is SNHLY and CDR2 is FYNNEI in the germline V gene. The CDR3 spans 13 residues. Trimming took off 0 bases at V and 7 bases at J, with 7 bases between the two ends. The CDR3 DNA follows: TGTGCCAGCAGTGAAGCGGGGGGCAACACCATATATTTT. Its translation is CASSEAGGNTIYF. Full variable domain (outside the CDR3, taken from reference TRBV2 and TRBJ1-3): EPEVTQTPSHQVTQMGQEVILRCVPISNHLYFYWYRQILGQKVEFLVSFYNNEISEKSEIFDDQFSVERPDGSNFTLKIRSTKLEDSAMYFCASSEAGGNTIYFGEGSWLTVV.

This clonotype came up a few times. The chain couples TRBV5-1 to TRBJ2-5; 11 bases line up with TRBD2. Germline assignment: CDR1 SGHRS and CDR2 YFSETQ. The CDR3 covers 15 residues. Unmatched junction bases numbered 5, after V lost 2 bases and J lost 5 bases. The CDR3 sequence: CASSFSGGARETQYF. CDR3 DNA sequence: TGCGCCAGCAGCTTTAGCGGGGGGGCCCGGGAGACCCAGTACTTC. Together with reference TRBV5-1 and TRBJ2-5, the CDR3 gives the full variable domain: KAGVTQTPRYLIKTRGQQVTLSCSPISGHRSVSWYQQTPGQGLQFLFEYFSETQRNKGNFPGRFSGRQFSNSRSEMNVSTLELGDSALYLCASSFSGGARETQYFGPGTRLLVL.

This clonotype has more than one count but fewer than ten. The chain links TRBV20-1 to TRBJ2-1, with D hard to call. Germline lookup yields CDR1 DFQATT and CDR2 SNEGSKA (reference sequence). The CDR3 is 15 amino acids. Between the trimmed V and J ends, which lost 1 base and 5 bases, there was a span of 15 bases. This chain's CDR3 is CSARANLGANNEQFF. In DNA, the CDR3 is TGCAGTGCTAGAGCCAACCTAGGCGCTAACAATGAGCAGTTCTTC.

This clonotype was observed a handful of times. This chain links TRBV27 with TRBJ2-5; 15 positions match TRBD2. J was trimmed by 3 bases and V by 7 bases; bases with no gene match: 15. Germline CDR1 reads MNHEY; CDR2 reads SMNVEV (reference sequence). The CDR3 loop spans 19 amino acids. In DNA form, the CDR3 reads TGTGCCAGCATTCCCCAGGGGGGACTAGCGGGGGGCTGGGAAGAGACCCAGTACTTC. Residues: CASIPQGGLAGGWEETQYF.

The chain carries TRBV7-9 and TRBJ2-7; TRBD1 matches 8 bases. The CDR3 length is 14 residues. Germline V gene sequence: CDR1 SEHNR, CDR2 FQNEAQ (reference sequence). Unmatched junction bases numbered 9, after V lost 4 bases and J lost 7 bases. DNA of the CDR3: TGTGCCAGCAGCTCCGGACAGGGTGGATGGGAGCAGTACTTC. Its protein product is CASSSGQGGWEQYF.

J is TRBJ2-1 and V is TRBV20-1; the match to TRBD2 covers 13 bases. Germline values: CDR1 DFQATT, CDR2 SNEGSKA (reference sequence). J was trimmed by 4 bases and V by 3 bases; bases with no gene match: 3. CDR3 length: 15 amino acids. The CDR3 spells CSASGTSGAYNEQFF. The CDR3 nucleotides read TGCAGTGCTAGCGGGACTAGCGGGGCTTACAATGAGCAGTTCTTC.

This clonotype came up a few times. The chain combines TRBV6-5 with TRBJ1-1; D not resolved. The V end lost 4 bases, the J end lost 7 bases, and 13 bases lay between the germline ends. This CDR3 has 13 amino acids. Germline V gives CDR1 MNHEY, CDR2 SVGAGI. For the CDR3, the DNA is TGTGCCAGCAGTTCTAAGGTCCGCCTTGAAGCTTTCTTT. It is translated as CASSSKVRLEAFF.

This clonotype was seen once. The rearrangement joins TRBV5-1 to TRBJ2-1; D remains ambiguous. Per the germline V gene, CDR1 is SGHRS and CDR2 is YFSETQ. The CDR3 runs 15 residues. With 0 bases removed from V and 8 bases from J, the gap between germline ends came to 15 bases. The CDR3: CASSLVPGVVDEQFF. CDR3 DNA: TGCGCCAGCAGCTTGGTCCCGGGTGTAGTGGATGAGCAGTTCTTC.

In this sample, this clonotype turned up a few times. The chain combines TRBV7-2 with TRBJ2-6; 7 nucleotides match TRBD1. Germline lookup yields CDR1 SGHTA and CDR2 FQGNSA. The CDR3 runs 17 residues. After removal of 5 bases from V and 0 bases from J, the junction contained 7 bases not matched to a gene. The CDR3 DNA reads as TGTGCCAGCAGCCCACAGGGGTCTGGCTCTGGGGCCAACGTCCTGACTTTC. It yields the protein CASSPQGSGSGANVLTF.

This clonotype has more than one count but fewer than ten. CDR3 coding DNA: TGCAGTGCTGGCCCCGGGACTAGCGGGGGAGCATACGAGCAGTACTTC. It codes for CSAGPGTSGGAYEQYF. This chain links TRBV20-1 with TRBJ2-7, with 14 bases matching TRBD2. V trimming: 5 bases; J trimming: 4 bases; junction bases outside the gene matches: 10. The CDR3 has 16 residues. Germline V gene lookup returns CDR1 DFQATT and CDR2 SNEGSKA (reference sequence).

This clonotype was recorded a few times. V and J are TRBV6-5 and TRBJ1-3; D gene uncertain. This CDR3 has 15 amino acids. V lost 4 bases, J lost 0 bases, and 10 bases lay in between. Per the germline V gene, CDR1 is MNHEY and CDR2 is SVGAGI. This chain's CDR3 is CASSSSSLSGNTIYF. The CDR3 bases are TGTGCCAGCAGTTCTAGCAGTCTCTCTGGAAACACCATATATTTT.

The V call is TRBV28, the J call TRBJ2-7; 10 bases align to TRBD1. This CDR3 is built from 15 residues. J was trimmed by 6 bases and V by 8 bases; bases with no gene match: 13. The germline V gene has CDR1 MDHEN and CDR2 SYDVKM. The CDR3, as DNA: TGTGCCAGCGACATAGGGGACAGGGGTTTCTCCGAGCAGTACTTC. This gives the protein CASDIGDRGFSEQYF. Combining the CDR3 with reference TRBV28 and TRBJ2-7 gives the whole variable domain DVKVTQSSRYLVKRTGEKVFLECVQDMDHENMFWYRQDPGLGLRLIYFSYDVKMKEKGDIPEGYSVSREKKERFSLILESASTNQTSMYLCASDIGDRGFSEQYFGPGTRLTVT.

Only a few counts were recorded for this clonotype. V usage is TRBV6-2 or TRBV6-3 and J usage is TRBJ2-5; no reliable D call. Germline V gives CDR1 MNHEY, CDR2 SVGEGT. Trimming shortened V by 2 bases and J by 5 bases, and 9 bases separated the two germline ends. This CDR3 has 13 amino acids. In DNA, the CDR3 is TGTGCCAGCAGTTACGCGGCTCTTGAGACCCAGTACTTC. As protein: CASSYAALETQYF.

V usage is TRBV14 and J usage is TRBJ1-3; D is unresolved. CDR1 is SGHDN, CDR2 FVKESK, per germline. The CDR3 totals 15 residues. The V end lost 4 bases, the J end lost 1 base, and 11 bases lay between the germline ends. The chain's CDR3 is CASSPVGLSGNTIYF. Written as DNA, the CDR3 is TGTGCCAGCAGCCCGGTGGGTCTGTCTGGAAACACCATATATTTT. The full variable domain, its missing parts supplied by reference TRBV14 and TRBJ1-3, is EAGVTQFPSHSVIEKGQTVTLRCDPISGHDNLYWYRRVMGKEIKFLLHFVKESKQDESGMPNNRFLAERTGGTYSTLKVQPAELEDSGVYFCASSPVGLSGNTIYFGEGSWLTVV.

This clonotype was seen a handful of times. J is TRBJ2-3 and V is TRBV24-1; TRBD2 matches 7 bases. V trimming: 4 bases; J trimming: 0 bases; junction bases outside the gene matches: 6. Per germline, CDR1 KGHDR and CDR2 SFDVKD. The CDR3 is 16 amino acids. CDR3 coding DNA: TGTGCCACCAGTGAGAGTCGGGGGGTAAGCACAGATACGCAGTATTTT. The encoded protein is CATSESRGVSTDTQYF.

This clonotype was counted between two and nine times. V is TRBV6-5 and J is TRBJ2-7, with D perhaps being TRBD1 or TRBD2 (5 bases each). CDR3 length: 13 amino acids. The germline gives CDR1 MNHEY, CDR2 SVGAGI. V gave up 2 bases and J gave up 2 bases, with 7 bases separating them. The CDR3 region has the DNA TGTGCCAGCAGTTACACGGGGCCCTACGAGCAGTACTTC. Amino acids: CASSYTGPYEQYF.

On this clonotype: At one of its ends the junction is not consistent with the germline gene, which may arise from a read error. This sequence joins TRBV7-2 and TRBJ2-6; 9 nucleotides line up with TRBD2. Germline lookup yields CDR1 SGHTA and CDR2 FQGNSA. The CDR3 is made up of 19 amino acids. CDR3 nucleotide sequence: TGTGCCAGCAGCTTAGCACCACGGCGGGGGGGCTCTGGGGCCGACGTCCTGACTTTC. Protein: CASSLAPRRGGSGADVLTF.

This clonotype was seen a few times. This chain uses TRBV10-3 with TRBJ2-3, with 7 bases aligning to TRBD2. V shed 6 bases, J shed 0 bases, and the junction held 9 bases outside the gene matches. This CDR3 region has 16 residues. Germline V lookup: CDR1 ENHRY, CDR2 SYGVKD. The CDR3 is CAISVGTTSSTDTQYF. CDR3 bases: TGTGCCATCAGCGTCGGGACTACCTCTAGCACAGATACGCAGTATTTT.

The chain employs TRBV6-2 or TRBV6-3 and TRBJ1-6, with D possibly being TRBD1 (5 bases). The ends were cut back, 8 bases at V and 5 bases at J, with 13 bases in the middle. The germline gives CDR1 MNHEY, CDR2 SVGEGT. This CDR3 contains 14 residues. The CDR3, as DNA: TGTGCCAGCTCAGTAGGGGTAAATAATTCACCCCTCCACTTT. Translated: CASSVGVNNSPLHF.

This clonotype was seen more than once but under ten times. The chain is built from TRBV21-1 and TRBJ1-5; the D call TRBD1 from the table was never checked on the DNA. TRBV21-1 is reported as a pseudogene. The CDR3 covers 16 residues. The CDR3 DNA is TGTGCCAGCAAGGGGGCCGCAGGGCAAGAACATCAGCCCCAGCATTTT. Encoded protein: CASKGAAGQEHQPQHF.

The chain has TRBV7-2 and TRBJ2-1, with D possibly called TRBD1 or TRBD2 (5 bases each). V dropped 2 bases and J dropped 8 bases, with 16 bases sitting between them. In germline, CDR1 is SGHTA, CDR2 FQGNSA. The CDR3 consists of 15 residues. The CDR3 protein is CASSLTGTFSYEQFF. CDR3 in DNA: TGTGCCAGCAGCTTAACCGGGACCTTTAGCTATGAGCAGTTCTTC.

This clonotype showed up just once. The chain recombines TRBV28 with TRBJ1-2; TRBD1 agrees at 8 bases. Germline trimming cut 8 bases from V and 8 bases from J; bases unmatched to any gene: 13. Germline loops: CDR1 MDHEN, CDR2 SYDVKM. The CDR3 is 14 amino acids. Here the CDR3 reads CASVQGGRVSGYTF. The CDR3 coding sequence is TGTGCCAGCGTACAGGGGGGTCGTGTGAGCGGCTACACCTTC.

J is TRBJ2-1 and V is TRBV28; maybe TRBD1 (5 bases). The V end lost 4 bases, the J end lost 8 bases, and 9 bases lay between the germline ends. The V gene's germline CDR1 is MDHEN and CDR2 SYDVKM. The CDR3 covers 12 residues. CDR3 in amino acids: CASSSRGYEQFF. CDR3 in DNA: TGTGCCAGCAGTTCTAGGGGATATGAGCAGTTCTTC. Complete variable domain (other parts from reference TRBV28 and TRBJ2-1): DVKVTQSSRYLVKRTGEKVFLECVQDMDHENMFWYRQDPGLGLRLIYFSYDVKMKEKGDIPEGYSVSREKKERFSLILESASTNQTSMYLCASSSRGYEQFFGPGTRLTVL.

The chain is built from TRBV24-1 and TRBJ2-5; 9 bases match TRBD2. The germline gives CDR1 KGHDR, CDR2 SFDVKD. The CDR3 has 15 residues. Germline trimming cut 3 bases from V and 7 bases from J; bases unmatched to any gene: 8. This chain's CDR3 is CATSDPRGGAGTQYF. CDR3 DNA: TGTGCCACCAGTGATCCCCGCGGGGGGGCTGGGACCCAGTACTTC.

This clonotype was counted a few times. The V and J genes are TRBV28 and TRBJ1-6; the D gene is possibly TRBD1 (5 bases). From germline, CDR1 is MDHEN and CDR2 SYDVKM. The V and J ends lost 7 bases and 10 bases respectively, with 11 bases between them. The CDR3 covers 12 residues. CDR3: CASNIGGSPLHF. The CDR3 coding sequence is TGTGCCAGCAACATTGGGGGATCACCCCTCCACTTT. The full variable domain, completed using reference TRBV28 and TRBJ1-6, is DVKVTQSSRYLVKRTGEKVFLECVQDMDHENMFWYRQDPGLGLRLIYFSYDVKMKEKGDIPEGYSVSREKKERFSLILESASTNQTSMYLCASNIGGSPLHFGNGTRLTVT.

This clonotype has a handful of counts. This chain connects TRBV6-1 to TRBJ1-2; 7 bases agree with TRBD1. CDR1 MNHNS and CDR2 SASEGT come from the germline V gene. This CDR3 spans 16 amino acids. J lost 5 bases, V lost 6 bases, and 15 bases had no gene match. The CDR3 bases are TGTGCCAGCAGCCCCCACTCTCCGGGACAGCGATATGGCTACACCTTC. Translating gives CASSPHSPGQRYGYTF.